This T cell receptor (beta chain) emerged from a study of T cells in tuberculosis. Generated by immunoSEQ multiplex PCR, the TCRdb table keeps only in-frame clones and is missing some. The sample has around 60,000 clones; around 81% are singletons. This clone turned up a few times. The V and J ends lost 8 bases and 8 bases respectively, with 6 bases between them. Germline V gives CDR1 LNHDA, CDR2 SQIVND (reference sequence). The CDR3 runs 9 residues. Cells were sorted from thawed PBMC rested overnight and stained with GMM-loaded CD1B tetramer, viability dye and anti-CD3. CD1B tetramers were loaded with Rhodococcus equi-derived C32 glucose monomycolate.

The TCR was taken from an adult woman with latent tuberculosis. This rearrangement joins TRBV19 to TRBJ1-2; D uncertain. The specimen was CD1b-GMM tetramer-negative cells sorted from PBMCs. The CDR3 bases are TGTGCCAGTGGTGAGGGCTACACCTTC. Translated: CASGEGYTF.